This is a list of T cell receptor beta chains from one sample in a study of regulatory T cells in long-lasting Graves disease. TCRdb reprocessed the multiplex PCR reads with MiXCR, giving one entry per CDR3 protein. The sample lists hundreds of thousands of distinct CDR3 sequences, 15% occurring once. The same data also contributed to another study, on T cells in Graves' hyperthyroidism and ophthalmopathy.

Material: peripheral blood mononuclear cells (PBMCs), obtained at new diagnosis, from a patient treated with antithyroid drugs. The receptors were gathered from a woman aged 40 to 50 with Graves disease. CDR3s include the opening cysteine and the closing phenylalanine or tryptophan. The D gene is left open where the match is weak. Rows give clone size only sometimes, using once, few, many, or a class for an expanded clone.

TGTGCCAGCAGCTTAGCGTCCGGGAAGGACACTGAAGCTTTCTTT	CASSLASGKDTEAFF	TRBV7-9	TRBJ1-1	many	-
TGTGCCAGCAGAGGGAGCGGGACTTACACCGGGGAGCTGTTTTTT	CASRGSGTYTGELFF	TRBV3-1	TRBJ2-2	many	TRBD2
TGCAGCGCACAAGGTGGGCTAAGCTCCTACGAGCAGTACTTC	CSAQGGLSSYEQYF	TRBV29-1	TRBJ2-7	-	-
TGTGCCAGCAGTCCCCGACTAGTTGTAGAGACCCAGTACTTC	CASSPRLVVETQYF	TRBV27	TRBJ2-5	many	-
TGCAGTGCTAGAGATCAATATTATAGCAATCAGCCCCAGCATTTT	CSARDQYYSNQPQHF	TRBV20-1	TRBJ1-5	few	-
TGTGCCAGCAGCGTAAACCCCCGCGAGGGGCAGGGAAACTATGGCTACACCTTC	CASSVNPREGQGNYGYTF	TRBV9	TRBJ1-2	-	-
TGTGCCAGTAGTTTGGCAGCGGAAACCTACGAGCAGTACTTC	CASSLAAETYEQYF	TRBV19	TRBJ2-7	many	-
TGTGCCGTTCTAGCGGGCTCCTACGAGCAGTACTTC	CAVLAGSYEQYF	TRBV10-3	TRBJ2-7	many	TRBD2
TGTGCCAGCTCTAGCGGGAGGTTCTCCTACGAGCAGTACTTC	CASSSGRFSYEQYF	TRBV7-2	TRBJ2-7	many	TRBD2
TGCAGCGCTATAGGACTAGCGGGAATTGAGCAGTTCTTC	CSAIGLAGIEQFF	TRBV29-1	TRBJ2-1	-	TRBD2
TGTGCCAGCAGTTTATTACCGGGGAATCAGCCCCAGCATTTT	CASSLLPGNQPQHF	TRBV28	TRBJ1-5	-	-
TGTGCCAGCACCAGCGGGAGAGCCGGGGAGCTGTTTTTT	CASTSGRAGELFF	TRBV6-2/TRBV6-3	TRBJ2-2	-	TRBD2
TGTGCCAGCAGCTCCCTGAGGGTCGTGGGTGAGCAGTTCTTC	CASSSLRVVGEQFF	TRBV11-2	TRBJ2-1	many	-
TGTGCCAGCAGCCAGGGGGCAGGCAGAAACGAGCAGTACTTC	CASSQGAGRNEQYF	TRBV11-2	TRBJ2-7	-	TRBD1
TGTGCCACCAGTGATTGGCCGGGACTAGCGGGACCCTACGAGCAGTACTTC	CATSDWPGLAGPYEQYF	TRBV24-1	TRBJ2-7	few	TRBD2
TGTGCCAGCAGTTTAAGTGAGTTCTCCGGGGAGCTGTTTTTT	CASSLSEFSGELFF	TRBV28	TRBJ2-2	few	-
TGTGCCAGCAGTTTTTTAGGGGACAATGAGCAGTTCTTC	CASSFLGDNEQFF	TRBV6-2/TRBV6-3	TRBJ2-1	many	-
TGTGCCAGCAGAAGGACAGGCACAGATACGCAGTATTTT	CASRRTGTDTQYF	TRBV7-2	TRBJ2-3	many	-
TGTGCCAGCAGTGTTGGCAGCACTGAAGCTTTCTTT	CASSVGSTEAFF	TRBV25-1	TRBJ1-1	-	-
TGTGCCAGCAGCTTGGCAGGGAGGGATGGCTACACCTTC	CASSLAGRDGYTF	TRBV5-4	TRBJ1-2	-	-
TGTGCCAGCTCACCTTCGACAGGCACGAACACTGAAGCTTTCTTT	CASSPSTGTNTEAFF	TRBV18	TRBJ1-1	many	-
TGTGCCAGCAGTCCCGTTCAGAGTTGGGGGAGCTCCTACGAGCAGTACTTC	CASSPVQSWGSSYEQYF	TRBV27	TRBJ2-7	many	-
TGTGCCAGCAGCAGAAGGACTAGCCTATCCGGAAGGAACACCGGGGAGCTGTTTTTT	CASSRRTSLSGRNTGELFF	TRBV11-2	TRBJ2-2	many	TRBD2
TGCGCCAGCAGCTTGGTAGGTAACCCGGACACTGAAGCTTTCTTT	CASSLVGNPDTEAFF	TRBV5-1	TRBJ1-1	many	-
TGTGCCAGTAGTACCCATATAGCGGGAGGACCCTACAATGAGCAGTTCTTC	CASSTHIAGGPYNEQFF	TRBV19	TRBJ2-1	few	TRBD2
TGTGCCAGCAGCTTAGTATTTGGGACCGGGGAGCTGTTTTTT	CASSLVFGTGELFF	TRBV7-2	TRBJ2-2	few	-
TGCAGTGCTATCCAGTCCTACAATGAGCAGTTCTTC	CSAIQSYNEQFF	TRBV20-1	TRBJ2-1	many	-
TGTGCTAGTGGTTTCCTACTGGGGGGACACAATGAGCAGTTCTTC	CASGFLLGGHNEQFF	TRBV12-5	TRBJ2-1	many	-
TGTGCCAGCAGCGTTGAAAGGTGGGAATCTGGAAACACCAGATATTTT	CASSVERWESGNTRYF	TRBV9	TRBJ1-3	-	-
TGTGCCAGCAGTCCCCTCGGAAACTATGGCTACACCTTC	CASSPLGNYGYTF	TRBV28	TRBJ1-2	many	-
TGTGCCAGCAGCGAGCTTGAGGGACATAACACTGAAGCTTTCTTT	CASSELEGHNTEAFF	TRBV7-2	TRBJ1-1	many	-
TGTGCCACCAGCCTAAACACCATCTACGAGCAGTACTTC	CATSLNTIYEQYF	TRBV15	TRBJ2-7	many	-
TGTGCCAGCAGCTTAGGCCCCCTTCTGCCAGATACGCAGTATTTT	CASSLGPLLPDTQYF	TRBV7-2	TRBJ2-3	few	-
TGCAGTGCTAGTGGACTAGCGGGAGACAATGAGCAGTTCTTC	CSASGLAGDNEQFF	TRBV20-1	TRBJ2-1	-	TRBD2